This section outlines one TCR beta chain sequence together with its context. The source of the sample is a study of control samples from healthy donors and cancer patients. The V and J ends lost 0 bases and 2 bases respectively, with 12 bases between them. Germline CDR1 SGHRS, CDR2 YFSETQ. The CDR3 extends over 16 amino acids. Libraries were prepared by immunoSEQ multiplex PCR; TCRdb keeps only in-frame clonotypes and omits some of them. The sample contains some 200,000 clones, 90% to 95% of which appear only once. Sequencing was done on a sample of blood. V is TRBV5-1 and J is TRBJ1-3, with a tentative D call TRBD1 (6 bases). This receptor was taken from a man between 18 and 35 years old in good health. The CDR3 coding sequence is TGCGCCAGCAGCTTGGCCCAAGGGACAACTGGAAACACCATATATTTT. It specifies CASSLAQGTTGNTIYF. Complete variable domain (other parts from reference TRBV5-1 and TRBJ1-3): KAGVTQTPRYLIKTRGQQVTLSCSPISGHRSVSWYQQTPGQGLQFLFEYFSETQRNKGNFPGRFSGRQFSNSRSEMNVSTLELGDSALYLCASSLAQGTTGNTIYFGEGSWLTVV.